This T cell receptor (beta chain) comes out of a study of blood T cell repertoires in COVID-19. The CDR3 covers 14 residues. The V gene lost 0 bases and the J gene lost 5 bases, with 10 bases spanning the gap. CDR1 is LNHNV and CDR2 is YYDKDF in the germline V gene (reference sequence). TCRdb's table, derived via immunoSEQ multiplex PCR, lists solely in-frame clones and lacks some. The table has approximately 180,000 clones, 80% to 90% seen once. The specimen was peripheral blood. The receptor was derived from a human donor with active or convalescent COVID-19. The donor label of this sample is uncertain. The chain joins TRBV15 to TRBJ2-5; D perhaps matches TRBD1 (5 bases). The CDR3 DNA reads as TGTGCCACCAGCAGAGACAGGGCCGGGGAGACCCAGTACTTC. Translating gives CATSRDRAGETQYF. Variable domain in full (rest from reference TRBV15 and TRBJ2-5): DAMVIQNPRYQVTQFGKPVTLSCSQTLNHNVMYWYQQKSSQAPKLLFHYYDKDFNNEADTPDNFQSRRPNTSFCFLDIRSPGLGDTAMYLCATSRDRAGETQYFGPGTRLLVL.